These 17 T cell receptor beta chains share one sample of origin, sequenced in a study of read filtering for tumor transcriptome and immune sequencing. This library used approximately 370 ng RNA and molecular barcoded adaptors spanning alpha/delta and beta/gamma chains. TCRdb called the reads again in MiXCR, with one record for every CDR3 protein. The table has 25,000 to 35,000 distinct CDR3 sequences, around 15% seen once. Sequencing was done on a sample of a population of CD138-negative cells sorted from bone marrow. These receptors were taken from a donor at least 40 years old with multiple myeloma.

This chain uses TRBV28 with TRBJ1-4, with D possibly being TRBD1 (5 bases). The V gene lost 8 bases and the J gene lost 6 bases, with 13 bases spanning the gap. This CDR3 contains 13 residues. Germline CDR1 reads MDHEN; CDR2 reads SYDVKM. The chain's CDR3 is CASCSGTDEKLFF. CDR3 in DNA: TGTGCCAGCTGCTCCGGGACGGATGAAAAACTGTTTTTT.

In its sample, this clonotype was seen many times. The V gene is TRBV6-6, the J gene TRBJ2-2, with 9 bases that match TRBD1. V shed 5 bases, J shed 7 bases, and the junction held 5 bases outside the gene matches. CDR3 length: 14 residues. In germline, CDR1 is MNHNY, CDR2 SVGAGI (reference sequence). In DNA form, the CDR3 reads TGTGCCAGCAGTCCAACAGGGGGCCTCGGGGAGCTGTTTTTT. Its protein product is CASSPTGGLGELFF.

This clonotype was counted ten times or more. J is TRBJ2-1 and V is TRBV7-2; TRBD2 matches at 7 bases. Looked up from germline, CDR1 is SGHTA and CDR2 is FQGNSA. V dropped 6 bases and J dropped 0; count of bases not matched to a gene: 5. This CDR3 region has 15 residues. The CDR3 region has the DNA TGTGCCAGCAGACTTAGCGGGTCCTCCTACAATGAGCAGTTCTTC. This codes for CASRLSGSSYNEQFF.

In this sample, this clonotype turned up many times. This chain joins TRBV5-1 and TRBJ1-4, with D uncertain. Germline lookup yields CDR1 SGHRS and CDR2 YFSETQ. The V and J ends lost 0 bases and 7 bases respectively, with 10 bases between them. The CDR3 has 14 residues. CDR3 nucleotides: TGCGCCAGCAGCTTGGCCCTTAATGCTGAAAAACTGTTTTTT. It yields the protein CASSLALNAEKLFF.

The count of this clonotype is one. Only one base separates this from a far larger clonotype, so it likely reflects a read error. The chain carries TRBV12-3 or TRBV12-4 and TRBJ2-2, with TRBD2 identical over 9 bases. This CDR3 contains 14 residues. This CDR3 is CASTLAGNTRELFF. CDR3 sequence (DNA): TGTGCCAGCACCCTAGCGGGGAACACCAGGGAGCTGTTTTTT.

This clonotype was detected many times. This chain links TRBV7-9 with TRBJ1-4; D gene ambiguous. Germline V gene lookup returns CDR1 SEHNR and CDR2 FQNEAQ (reference sequence). The CDR3 has 14 amino acids. V was cut by 5 bases and J by 5 bases, with 12 bases left in between. CDR3 loop: CASSTIGGNEKLFF. The DNA of the CDR3 is TGTGCCAGCAGCACTATCGGAGGGAATGAAAAACTGTTTTTT.

This clonotype was counted at least ten times. The gene calls are TRBV7-2 and TRBJ2-1; 7 bases fit TRBD1. Germline V CDR1 and CDR2: SGHTA, FQGNSA. The V gene end was trimmed by 4 bases and the J gene end by 4 bases; junction bases not matched to a gene: 1. There are 13 residues in the CDR3. CDR3 bases: TGTGCCAGCAGCTGGGGACAGTACAATGAGCAGTTCTTC. This encodes CASSWGQYNEQFF.

This clonotype occurred many times. The chain combines TRBV4-1 with TRBJ2-1; D not resolved. The V end was cut by 0 bases, the J end by 4 bases, with 13 bases between. Looked up from germline, CDR1 is MGHRA and CDR2 is YSYEKL. The CDR3 consists of 16 residues. The CDR3 reads CASSQDLTSTYNEQFF. The CDR3 DNA follows: TGCGCCAGCAGCCAAGATTTGACTTCCACTTACAATGAGCAGTTCTTC.

This clonotype has a count of ten or more. The chain links TRBV7-8 to TRBJ2-1, with 10 bases identical to TRBD2. Germline assignment: CDR1 SGHVS and CDR2 FQNEAQ. This CDR3 comprises 15 residues. With 2 bases clipped from V and 8 bases from J, the junction kept 6 bases outside the gene matches. The CDR3 loop is CASSLYLAGVYEQFF. Written as DNA, the CDR3 is TGTGCCAGCAGCTTATACCTAGCGGGAGTCTATGAGCAGTTCTTC.

In this sample, this clonotype turned up many times. The rearrangement links TRBV29-1 to TRBJ2-5; unclear D gene. Germline values: CDR1 SQVTM, CDR2 ANQGSEA. The CDR3 spans 13 residues. V was clipped by 5 bases and J by 2 bases, with 12 bases between them. In DNA, the CDR3 is TGCAGCGTTTTACCGGCTCATCAAGAGACCCAGTACTTC. Amino acid sequence: CSVLPAHQETQYF.

Concerning this clonotype: Possible read error: a much larger clone is one base away. The chain employs TRBV7-3 and TRBJ2-1; no reliable D call. This CDR3 spans 15 amino acids. Germline V gene lookup returns CDR1 SGHTA and CDR2 FQGTGA. Trimming cost V 4 bases and J 1 base, with 11 bases left between them. CDR3 amino acids: CASSSSSESYNEQFF. The CDR3 DNA sequence: TGTGCCAGCAGCTCCTCCTCAGAGTCCTACAATGAGCAGTTCTTC.

In its sample, this clonotype was seen many times. The genes are TRBV10-3 and TRBJ1-5; TRBD1 agrees at 8 bases. CDR3 length: 14 residues. Germline V gives CDR1 ENHRY, CDR2 SYGVKD. Trimming cost V 6 bases and J 5 bases; bases outside gene matches: 6. This CDR3 is CAIRKTGDDQPQHF. CDR3 DNA: TGTGCCATCAGGAAGACAGGGGACGATCAGCCCCAGCATTTT.

This clonotype has ten or more counts. The chain has TRBV29-1 and TRBJ2-7; no clear D. Deletions cut 2 bases from V and 2 bases from J, with 10 bases between. The CDR3 runs 13 residues. CDR1 is SQVTM, CDR2 ANQGSEA, per germline. In nucleotides, the CDR3 is TGCAGCGTTGAAACGGGCGGTACCTACGAGCAGTACTTC. This sequence encodes CSVETGGTYEQYF.

This clonotype was found many times. The rearrangement joins TRBV5-5 to TRBJ1-1, with TRBD1 as a possible D gene (5 bases). Germline CDR1 is SGHKS and CDR2 is YYEKEE (reference sequence). V was clipped by 1 base and J by 0 bases, with 10 bases between them. This CDR3 is 15 amino acids long. DNA of the CDR3: TGTGCCAGCAGCTTGTCGGCGGGGCTGAACACTGAAGCTTTCTTT. Encoded protein: CASSLSAGLNTEAFF.

To note about this clonotype: This is likely an artifact of a read error, given a far larger clone one base away. J is TRBJ2-5 and V is TRBV11-1; 11 bases map to TRBD2. Germline V CDR1 and CDR2: SGHAT, FQDESV (reference sequence). The CDR3 spans 15 residues. The CDR3 DNA follows: TGTGCCAGCAGCCTCGGACTAGCGGGCCAAAAGACCCAGTACTTC. It codes for CASSLGLAGQKTQYF.

This clonotype has just a few counts. The rearrangement links TRBV10-1 to TRBJ2-3; D is perhaps TRBD2 (6 bases). This CDR3 spans 15 amino acids. Germline CDR1 is WNHNN and CDR2 is SYGVQD (reference sequence). V lost 5 bases, J lost 3 bases, and 15 bases lay in between. In nucleotides, the CDR3 is TGCGCCAGCAGTAGTATTCTAGGGAGGACAGATACGCAGTATTTT. This translates into CASSSILGRTDTQYF.

This clonotype was detected ten times or more. This chain uses TRBV5-1 with TRBJ2-3, with TRBD2 matching 12 bases. V trimming: 5 bases; J trimming: 4 bases; junction bases outside the gene matches: 5. The CDR3 length is 15 residues. Germline CDR1 is SGHRS and CDR2 is YFSETQ. CDR3 residues: CASRPSSGRADTQYF. In DNA form, the CDR3 reads TGCGCCAGCAGGCCATCTAGCGGGAGGGCAGATACGCAGTATTTT.